Each of the 8 T cell receptor beta chains below was sequenced from the same sample in a study of cytomegalovirus exposure and HLA in healthy donors. TCRdb's table, derived via immunoSEQ multiplex PCR, lists solely in-frame clones and lacks some. The repertoire holds over 150,000 clones, about 90% seen once, with 3% to 3.5% in the top ten. Sequencing was carried out using PBMCs. The receptors here all came from a woman aged 18 to 35 in good health and CMV-seropositive.

This chain connects TRBV5-5 to TRBJ2-5; TRBD2 is a possible D gene (6 bases). Between the trimmed V and J ends, which lost 4 bases and 5 bases, there was a span of 18 bases. The germline V gene has CDR1 SGHKS and CDR2 YYEKEE (reference sequence). The CDR3 has 15 residues. The CDR3 nucleotides read TGTGCCAGCAGCCCCGGGACTCTAAGGGTGGAGACCCAGTACTTC. Its protein is CASSPGTLRVETQYF.

V usage is TRBV9 and J usage is TRBJ2-1, with TRBD2 matching 10 bases. The CDR3 has 16 residues. With 0 bases clipped from V and 6 bases from J, the junction kept 6 bases outside the gene matches. Germline CDR1 SGDLS, CDR2 YYNGEE. This chain's CDR3 is CASSVGKREGINEQFF. CDR3 bases: TGTGCCAGCAGCGTAGGAAAGCGGGAGGGGATCAATGAGCAGTTCTTC.

The chain couples TRBV5-5 to TRBJ2-7; 8 nucleotides line up with TRBD2. Losses at the gene ends were 3 bases for V and 0 bases for J; bases not matched to a gene: 17. The CDR3 consists of 19 residues. Germline V gene data show CDR1 as SGHKS and CDR2 as YYEKEE (reference sequence). The DNA for the CDR3 is TGTGCCAGCAGCTGGGCGTTTTATTTCGGGGGGGAAAGCTCCTACGAGCAGTACTTC. It codes for CASSWAFYFGGESSYEQYF. Filled out from reference TRBV5-5 and TRBJ2-7, the complete variable domain reads DAGVTQSPTHLIKTRGQQVTLRCSPISGHKSVSWYQQVLGQGPQFIFQYYEKEERGRGNFPDRFSARQFPNYSSELNVNALLLGDSALYLCASSWAFYFGGESSYEQYFGPGTRLTVT.

The J gene is TRBJ2-7, the V gene TRBV19, with 11 positions matching TRBD2. Germline trimming cut 5 bases from V and 2 bases from J; bases unmatched to any gene: 5. Germline assignment: CDR1 LNHDA and CDR2 SQIVND (reference sequence). The CDR3 loop spans 15 amino acids. DNA for the CDR3: TGTGCCAGTAGTCCGGGGACTAGCGGACCCTACGAGCAGTACTTC. This translates into CASSPGTSGPYEQYF.

The V call is TRBV28, the J call TRBJ2-7; 7 bases map to TRBD1. This CDR3 has 15 amino acids. CDR1 is MDHEN, CDR2 SYDVKM, per germline. Trimming cost V 6 bases and J 1 base; bases outside gene matches: 9. CDR3 protein: CASSATGYSSYEQYF. CDR3 in DNA: TGTGCCAGCAGCGCGACAGGGTACTCTTCCTACGAGCAGTACTTC.

The rearrangement joins TRBV20-1 to TRBJ1-2; a possible D gene is TRBD1 (6 bases). The germline gives CDR1 DFQATT, CDR2 SNEGSKA (reference sequence). This CDR3 contains 11 residues. V dropped 4 bases and J dropped 12 bases, with 15 bases sitting between them. CDR3 amino acids: CSATTGTANTF. For the CDR3, the DNA is TGCAGTGCTACCACAGGGACGGCGAACACCTTC.

The chain uses TRBV28 and TRBJ1-1, with TRBD1 identical over 7 bases. V gave up 6 bases and J gave up 6 bases; unmatched junction bases: 10. The CDR3 contains 14 residues. Per germline, CDR1 MDHEN and CDR2 SYDVKM. The CDR3 sequence: CASSAGTATPEAFF. The CDR3 nucleotides read TGTGCCAGCAGCGCCGGGACAGCGACTCCTGAAGCTTTCTTT. Full variable domain (rest looked up from reference TRBV28 and TRBJ1-1): DVKVTQSSRYLVKRTGEKVFLECVQDMDHENMFWYRQDPGLGLRLIYFSYDVKMKEKGDIPEGYSVSREKKERFSLILESASTNQTSMYLCASSAGTATPEAFFGQGTRLTVV.

This rearrangement joins TRBV21-1 to TRBJ2-7; TRBD1 reflects the table's D call only, with no check against the DNA. TRBV21-1 is tagged as a pseudogene. The CDR3 runs to 12 residues. The CDR3 region has the DNA TGTGCCGGGGACAGGGGGCATTACGAGCAGTACTTC. Translating gives CAGDRGHYEQYF.